The 27 T cell receptor beta chains presented below share a single source sample, sequenced in a study of CD8+CD57+ T cells in acquired aplastic anemia. Patients included in sequencing had previously demonstrated CD8+CD57+ cell expansion by flow cytometry. CDR3 and TCR beta VDJ profiling relied on genomic DNA as the template. TCRdb re-derived calls from the reads in MiXCR, one entry per CDR3 protein. The sample lists around 430,000 distinct CDR3 sequences, roughly 34% occurring once. Sequencing used sorted CD4+, CD8+, or CD8+CD57+ T cells (not recorded which) from PBMCs. These receptors were taken from a human donor with aplastic anemia.

About this clonotype itself: The junction departs from germline at one end; a sequencing error may be responsible. The chain combines TRBV14 with TRBJ2-3; D uncertain. In germline, CDR1 is SGHDN, CDR2 FVKESK. The CDR3 loop spans 13 amino acids. The CDR3 loop is CASSHRLADAQYF. The CDR3 nucleotides read TGTGCCAGCAGCCATAGACTGGCAGATGCGCAGTATTTT.

There are a few counts of this clonotype. The chain carries TRBV20-1 and TRBJ1-6, with D possibly TRBD1 on 5 matching bases. The CDR3 totals 15 residues. V was pared by 0 bases and J by 7 bases, with 13 bases between. Germline assignment: CDR1 DFQATT and CDR2 SNEGSKA (reference sequence). CDR3 sequence: CSARDWGSVNSPLHF. The DNA of the CDR3 is TGCAGTGCTAGAGATTGGGGCAGTGTCAATTCACCCCTCCACTTT.

This clonotype has ten or more counts. CDR3: CASAEGGSSYEQYF. CDR3 DNA: TGCGCCAGCGCCGAAGGGGGGAGCTCCTACGAGCAGTACTTC. V is TRBV10-2 and J is TRBJ2-7; perhaps D is TRBD1 or TRBD2 (6 bases each). The CDR3 extends over 14 amino acids. V lost 8 bases and J lost 0, with 14 bases in between. The V gene's germline CDR1 is WSHSY and CDR2 SAAADI.

Note on this clonotype: Without the conserved terminal phenylalanine or tryptophan, this CDR3 likely stems from a read error. V is TRBV7-3 and J is TRBJ1-1, with TRBD1 as a possible D gene (5 bases). CDR1 and CDR2 from the germline V gene are SGHTA and FQGTGA. The CDR3 spans 14 residues. V lost 2 bases and J 0 bases, leaving 7 bases between the germline ends. The DNA for the CDR3 is TGTGCCAGCAGCTTAGACAGCATGAACACTGAAGCTTTCCTT. Its translation is CASSLDSMNTEAFL.

This clonotype has at least ten counts. The gene calls are TRBV6-1 and TRBJ2-7; TRBD2 aligns across 9 bases. Per germline, CDR1 MNHNS and CDR2 SASEGT. Trimming cost V 6 bases and J 3 bases; bases outside gene matches: 6. The CDR3 consists of 14 residues. The CDR3 reads CASRGASGIYEQYF. The CDR3 nucleotides read TGTGCCAGCAGGGGGGCTAGCGGGATCTACGAGCAGTACTTC.

This chain uses TRBV3-1 with TRBJ2-7, with unresolved D. This CDR3 is built from 11 residues. Trimming shortened V by 4 bases and J by 6 bases, and 7 bases separated the two germline ends. Germline CDR1 is LGHDT and CDR2 is YNNKEL (reference sequence). The CDR3 region is CASSRSSEQYF. The CDR3 nucleotides are TGTGCCAGCAGCCGGAGTTCCGAGCAGTACTTC.

V and J are TRBV19 and TRBJ2-7; D is ambiguous. The CDR3 extends over 13 amino acids. V lost 9 bases, J lost 3 bases, and 15 bases lay in between. Germline V gene sequence: CDR1 LNHDA, CDR2 SQIVND (reference sequence). The CDR3 loop reads CASSYHENYEQYF. The CDR3 coding sequence is TGTGCCAGCAGTTACCATGAGAACTACGAGCAGTACTTC.

The sample holds many counts of this clonotype. The genes are TRBV19 and TRBJ1-5; D unresolved. The CDR3 consists of 13 residues. Per the germline V gene, CDR1 is LNHDA and CDR2 is SQIVND (reference sequence). V dropped 4 bases and J dropped 2 bases, with 6 bases sitting between them. The CDR3 DNA reads TGTGCCAGTAGTAACGTGGGCAATCAGCCCCAGCATTTT. This codes for CASSNVGNQPQHF.

This clonotype has only a few counts. The chain combines TRBV7-9 with TRBJ1-1; D possibly corresponds to TRBD1 (6 bases). Between the trimmed V and J ends, which lost 2 bases and 8 bases, there was a span of 9 bases. Germline loops: CDR1 SEHNR, CDR2 FQNEAQ (reference sequence). CDR3 length: 12 residues. The CDR3 loop reads CASSLLGAEAFF. Here the CDR3 DNA reads TGTGCCAGCAGCTTACTGGGGGCAGAAGCTTTCTTT.

The V and J genes are TRBV4-1 and TRBJ2-5; D may be TRBD2 (6 bases). Germline values: CDR1 MGHRA, CDR2 YSYEKL. This CDR3 region has 12 residues. V shed 6 bases and J shed 5 bases, with 10 bases lying between them. The chain's CDR3 is CASRGGKETQYF. In DNA form, the CDR3 reads TGCGCCAGCAGGGGCGGGAAGGAGACCCAGTACTTC.

This clonotype has a count of ten or more. The genes are TRBV29-1 and TRBJ2-3; TRBD2 agrees at 10 bases. The CDR3 runs to 14 residues. From germline, CDR1 is SQVTM and CDR2 ANQGSEA. V was pared by 5 bases and J by 5 bases, with 7 bases of the junction left unmatched. The CDR3 sequence is CSVQVAGGVDTQYF. The CDR3 region has the DNA TGCAGCGTTCAAGTAGCGGGAGGAGTAGATACGCAGTATTTT.

The V call is TRBV27, the J call TRBJ2-2, with 10 bases identical to TRBD1. The junction had 1 base not matched to a gene; V was cut back by 2 bases and J by 4 bases. CDR3 length: 15 residues. Per germline, CDR1 MNHEY and CDR2 SMNVEV (reference sequence). The CDR3 bases are TGTGCCAGCAGTTTAAGGACAGGGGGCACCGGGGAGCTGTTTTTT. Protein sequence: CASSLRTGGTGELFF.

There are many counts of this clonotype. This chain uses TRBV5-6 with TRBJ1-6, with a possible D match to TRBD1 (6 bases). Germline V CDR1 and CDR2: SGHDT, YYEEEE. This CDR3 has 14 residues. V lost 1 base and J lost 9, with 11 bases in between. CDR3 DNA sequence: TGTGCCAGCAGCTTGATGGCAGGGGCTTCACCCCTCCACTTT. This codes for CASSLMAGASPLHF. Supplemented by reference TRBV5-6 and TRBJ1-6, the full variable domain reads DAGVTQSPTHLIKTRGQQVTLRCSPKSGHDTVSWYQQALGQGPQFIFQYYEEEERQRGNFPDRFSGHQFPNYSSELNVNALLLGDSALYLCASSLMAGASPLHFGNGTRLTVT.

This clonotype was detected ten times or more. The V call is TRBV19, the J call TRBJ1-4, with D unclear. The germline V and J ends were trimmed by 3 bases and 4 bases, with 6 bases remaining between them. Germline assignment: CDR1 LNHDA and CDR2 SQIVND (reference sequence). The CDR3 runs to 13 residues. As DNA, the CDR3 is TGTGCCAGTAGTATTGGTGGTAATGAAAAACTGTTTTTT. Translating it yields CASSIGGNEKLFF.

V is TRBV6-1 and J is TRBJ1-2, with D hard to call. V lost 1 base and J lost 3, with 12 bases in between. The CDR3 is made up of 15 amino acids. Germline-derived CDR1 and CDR2 are MNHNS and SASEGT. Written as DNA, the CDR3 is TGTGCCAGCAGTGAAGATGTGACAACCCACTATGGCTACACCTTC. It codes for CASSEDVTTHYGYTF.

For this clonotype: Since a much larger clone is just one base distant, this may be a read error. The V gene is TRBV2, the J gene TRBJ1-1; D uncertain. Deletions cut 4 bases from V and 0 bases from J, with 12 bases between. CDR1 SNHLY and CDR2 FYNNEI come from the germline V gene. The CDR3 spans 15 residues. This chain's CDR3 is CASSVRAAMNTEAFF. The CDR3 DNA follows: TGTGCCAGCAGTGTGCGGGCTGCTATGAACACTGAAGCTTTCTTT.

As for this clonotype: A single base separates this from a much larger clone, so it may be a read error. The chain joins TRBV14 to TRBJ1-2; D is perhaps TRBD1 (6 bases). CDR3 length equals 14 residues. From germline, CDR1 is SGHDN and CDR2 FVKESK. DNA for the CDR3: TGTCCCAGCAGCCAAGAACCCAGGGGAGGTGGCTACACCTTC. This sequence encodes CPSSQEPRGGGYTF.

J is TRBJ2-7 and V is TRBV6-2 or TRBV6-3; perhaps TRBD1 as D (5 bases). Germline CDR1 reads MNHEY; CDR2 reads SVGEGT. CDR3 size: 13 residues. V lost 3 bases to trimming and J lost 5 bases, with 11 bases between them. The CDR3 is CASSYKGFHEQYF. In nucleotides, the CDR3 is TGTGCCAGCAGTTATAAGGGGTTCCACGAGCAGTACTTC.

The chain has TRBV6-5 and TRBJ2-7; 9 bases fit TRBD1. Per germline, CDR1 MNHEY and CDR2 SVGAGI. The ends lost 3 bases at V and 3 bases at J; junction bases unmatched: 6. The CDR3 consists of 15 residues. CDR3 sequence: CASSYSGTGNYEQYF. CDR3 coding DNA: TGTGCCAGCAGTTATTCCGGGACAGGGAACTACGAGCAGTACTTC.

The chain carries TRBV24-1 and TRBJ1-2; no firm D call. The CDR3 is 13 amino acids. V was clipped by 4 bases and J by 4 bases, with 9 bases between them. Germline V CDR1 and CDR2: KGHDR, SFDVKD. In DNA form, the CDR3 reads TGTGCCACCAGTGAGTCGTATAGCTATGGCTACACCTTC. Encoded protein: CATSESYSYGYTF.

The J gene is TRBJ1-1, the V gene TRBV9; D is perhaps TRBD1 (6 bases). Per the germline V gene, CDR1 is SGDLS and CDR2 is YYNGEE. The CDR3 is 16 amino acids. V was pared by 3 bases and J by 6 bases, with 21 bases between. As DNA, the CDR3 is TGTGCCAGCAGCGCTTGGCGTGGAGGGGGGCGACCTGAAGCTTTCTTT. The encoded protein is CASSAWRGGGRPEAFF.

The rearrangement links TRBV6-1 to TRBJ2-5, with 7 bases identical to TRBD1. The germline V gene has CDR1 MNHNS and CDR2 SASEGT. V lost 4 bases and J lost 3; bases outside the gene matches: 5. The CDR3 loop spans 14 amino acids. The CDR3 is CASSGPGQKETQYF. CDR3 sequence (DNA): TGTGCCAGCAGTGGACCGGGACAGAAAGAGACCCAGTACTTC.

This clonotype was seen more than once but under ten times. V is TRBV25-1 and J is TRBJ2-5, with D possibly TRBD2 on 7 matching bases. From germline, CDR1 is MGHDK and CDR2 SYGVNS. The CDR3 covers 15 residues. V was trimmed by 2 bases and J by 5 bases, leaving 15 bases between them. The chain's CDR3 is CASSEREGVLETQYF. The CDR3 DNA is TGTGCCAGCAGTGAAAGGGAGGGGGTTTTGGAGACCCAGTACTTC. Full variable domain (missing parts from reference TRBV25-1 and TRBJ2-5): EADIYQTPRYLVIGTGKKITLECSQTMGHDKMYWYQQDPGMELHLIHYSYGVNSTEKGDLSSESTVSRIRTEHFPLTLESARPSHTSQYLCASSEREGVLETQYFGPGTRLLVL.

Many counts were recorded for this clonotype. This chain uses TRBV2 with TRBJ2-1; 11 nucleotides line up with TRBD2. The CDR3 loop spans 15 amino acids. CDR1 is SNHLY, CDR2 FYNNEI, per germline. V lost 3 bases and J lost 7; bases outside the gene matches: 5. The CDR3 here is CASSDAVAGGNEQFF. In DNA form, the CDR3 reads TGTGCCAGCAGTGACGCGGTAGCGGGAGGGAATGAGCAGTTCTTC.

The chain joins TRBV5-1 to TRBJ1-1; a weak D match, TRBD1 (6 bases). V lost 1 base, J lost 6 bases, and 16 bases lay in between. The CDR3 has 15 residues. Germline V CDR1 and CDR2: SGHRS, YFSETQ. The CDR3 sequence is CASSLNTGTSSEAFF. The CDR3 nucleotides are TGCGCCAGCAGCTTGAATACAGGGACTTCTTCTGAAGCTTTCTTT.

Details on this clonotype: The junction shows a germline mismatch at one end, possibly a read error. The chain employs TRBV2 and TRBJ1-5; no clear D. The CDR3 length is 16 residues. In germline, CDR1 is SNHLY, CDR2 FYNNEI. The CDR3 nucleotides read TGTGCCAGCGGTGAAGGGAATCTACCCGGCAGTCAGCCCCAGCATTTT. This gives the protein CASGEGNLPGSQPQHF.

The rearrangement joins TRBV24-1 to TRBJ1-4; 8 bases are a match to TRBD1. Looked up from germline, CDR1 is KGHDR and CDR2 is SFDVKD. The CDR3 spans 15 residues. After removal of 6 bases from V and 8 bases from J, the junction contained 10 bases not matched to a gene. CDR3 sequence (DNA): TGTGCCACCAGTAGCTCAGGGGGCGGTCGAGAAAAACTGTTTTTT. Encoded protein: CATSSSGGGREKLFF.